The 25 T cell receptor beta chains reported below all come from one sample, sequenced in a study of CD8+ T cells in alopecia areata. In each case, RNA was isolated and then reverse transcribed into cDNA as the sequencing template. Repertoires were generated with immunoSEQ multiplex PCR, while TCRdb's copy carries only in-frame clones and drops some. This sample carries roughly 110,000 clones, none of them present only once. The sequencing input was lesional skin. The receptor source for this set is a C3H/HeJ mouse with alopecia areata. For this strain, the MHC haplotype corresponds to H2-k.

This clone has more than one count but fewer than ten. The gene names given are mouse names. The read halts 4 residues ahead of the CDR3 end, with the missing end drawn from the germline J gene. V is TRBV13-2 and J is TRBJ2-7; 8 bases line up with TRBD2. The CDR3 spans 16 residues. Trimming took 0 bases from V and 0 from J; bases not matched to a gene: 5. CDR1 is NNHNN and CDR2 is SYGAGS in the germline V gene (reference sequence). CDR3 sequence reads: CASGDASGGSSYEQYF. The sequenced part of the CDR3 DNA is TGTGCCAGCGGTGATGCATCTGGGGGGAGCTCCTAT.

With regard to this clone: Gene names are the mouse ones. Sequencing ends 4 residues short of the CDR3 end; the germline J gene provides the rest. This chain uses TRBV19 with TRBJ1-4; 8 bases match TRBD1. This CDR3 is 15 amino acids long. Germline CDR1 reads FNHDT; CDR2 reads SITEND (reference sequence). Trimming took 2 bases from V and 5 from J; bases not matched to a gene: 5. The DNA read from the CDR3 is TGTGCCAGCAGTATCCGGGACAGGCCAAACGAA. Translation: CASSIRDRPNE. The CDR3, in full, reads CASSIRDRPNERLFF.

This clone was seen a handful of times. The TCRdb protein fails to match the DNA translation at residue 12; the protein reported here was translated from the DNA. Each gene name is a mouse one. The read gets to within 3 residues of the CDR3 end, and the germline J gene fills in the rest. The chain carries TRBV1 and TRBJ1-6; maybe TRBD1 (6 bases). TRBJ1-6 is an open reading frame, and its role is uncertain. The CDR3 covers 15 residues. V shed 1 base and J shed 7 bases, with 11 bases lying between them. Germline assignment: CDR1 NSQYPW and CDR2 LRSPGD (reference sequence). Incomplete CDR3 DNA: TGCACCTGCAGTGCAGTCACAGGGCGGAATTCGCCC. This translates into CTCSAVTGRNSP. The whole CDR3 is CTCSAVTGRNSPLYF.

There are many counts of this clone. Here the gene names and germline are mouse. The read comes to an end 4 residues before the CDR3 does, leaving the germline J gene to fill in the end. V usage is TRBV13-3 and J usage is TRBJ2-2, with D possibly matching TRBD1 (6 bases). Germline CDR1 reads NNHDY; CDR2 reads SYVADS. This CDR3 region has 14 residues. The V end lost 5 bases, the J end lost 4 bases, and 12 bases lay between the germline ends. The CDR3 here is CASSARGGTGQLYF. CDR3 DNA, as far as it was read: TGTGCCAGCAGCGCCAGGGGTGGCACCGGG.

This clone was observed a handful of times. Here the gene names and germline are mouse. Coverage ceases 4 residues before the CDR3 finishes, and the germline J gene fills in the end. The gene calls are TRBV13-1 and TRBJ2-1, with D possibly being TRBD1 (6 bases). CDR1 NSHNY and CDR2 SYGAGN come from the germline V gene. This CDR3 spans 13 amino acids. Trimming took off 4 bases at V and 4 bases at J, with 9 bases between the two ends. The sequenced part of the CDR3 DNA is TGTGCCAGCAGTCCACAGGGATATGCT. This sequence encodes CASSPQGYA. The complete CDR3 protein is CASSPQGYAEQFF.

Points on this clone: Genes and germline come from the mouse. Read coverage stops 4 residues before the CDR3 terminus; the germline J gene supplies the remainder. V and J are TRBV13-3 and TRBJ2-3; TRBD2 aligns across 8 bases. V was pared by 0 bases and J by 0 bases, with 6 bases of the junction left unmatched. Germline V gives CDR1 NNHDY, CDR2 SYVADS. The CDR3 is 17 residues long. The DNA read from the CDR3 is TGTGCCAGCAGTGATGCAGAGGGGGGGCATAGTGCAGAA. It yields the protein CASSDAEGGHSAE. The full CDR3 sequence reads CASSDAEGGHSAETLYF.

Comment on this clone: The gene symbols are mouse symbols. The CDR3 goes on 4 residues after the read ends, and that part is filled in from the germline J gene. This sequence joins TRBV13-3 and TRBJ2-2; TRBD2 aligns across 8 bases. CDR1 and CDR2 from the germline V gene are NNHDY and SYVADS. CDR3 size: 15 residues. The trim removed 2 bases at V and 4 bases at J, leaving 4 bases unmatched. The CDR3 bases that were read are TGTGCCAGCAGTGACGCTGGGGGGACCACCGGG. This codes for CASSDAGGTTG. The complete CDR3 protein is CASSDAGGTTGQLYF.

Concerning this clone itself: Gene names and germline refer to mouse. The read halts 4 residues ahead of the CDR3 end, with the missing end drawn from the germline J gene. The chain recombines TRBV1 with TRBJ2-1, with TRBD1 matching over 7 bases. The CDR3 is made up of 14 amino acids. The trim removed 1 base at V and 5 bases at J, leaving 2 bases unmatched. Germline lookup yields CDR1 NSQYPW and CDR2 LRSPGD (reference sequence). The sequenced CDR3 bases are TGCACCTGCAGTGCAGTCCAGGGGGATGCT. This translates into CTCSAVQGDA. The CDR3 in its entirety is CTCSAVQGDAEQFF.

Remarks on this clone: The gene symbols are mouse symbols. Read coverage stops 4 residues before the CDR3 terminus; the germline J gene supplies the remainder. The chain combines TRBV1 with TRBJ2-1, with TRBD1 matching 9 bases. The ends lost 3 bases at V and 6 bases at J; junction bases unmatched: 9. In germline, CDR1 is NSQYPW, CDR2 LRSPGD (reference sequence). This CDR3 contains 16 residues. Incomplete CDR3 DNA: TGCACCTGCAGTGCCCAGGACAGGGGAGATTTTGCT. As protein: CTCSAQDRGDFA. Given in full, the CDR3 is CTCSAQDRGDFAEQFF.

This clone came up many times. The DNA translation disagrees with the TCRdb protein at residue 13, so the protein in this description comes from the DNA. Mouse gene names and germline throughout. The CDR3 bases that were read are TGCACCTGCAGTGCTGGGGACACCTTTTCTGGAAATACG. This encodes CTCSAGDTFSGNT. The full-length CDR3 reads as CTCSAGDTFSGNTLYF. This chain joins TRBV1 and TRBJ1-3; tentatively, D is TRBD1 (6 bases). The CDR3 is cut off 3 residues early in the read; its end comes from the germline J gene. Trimming pared 3 bases from V and 0 bases from J, leaving 12 bases between. The germline V gene has CDR1 NSQYPW and CDR2 LRSPGD (reference sequence). The CDR3 runs 16 residues.

This clone was observed a few times. The listed genes are named as in mouse. The CDR3 spells CASSFGLGSYEQYF. CDR3 bases read: TGTGCCAGCAGTTTCGGACTGGGGTCCTAT. V and J are TRBV14 and TRBJ2-7, with 9 positions matching TRBD2. The read comes to an end 4 residues before the CDR3 does, leaving the germline J gene to fill in the end. Per germline, CDR1 SGHDT and CDR2 FRDEAV. V trimming: 1 base; J trimming: 1 base; junction bases outside the gene matches: 0. The CDR3 totals 14 residues.

This clone was found a few times. The listed genes are named as in mouse. The CDR3 end lies 4 residues beyond the end of the read and is filled in from the germline J gene. The V call is TRBV13-3, the J call TRBJ1-1, with TRBD1 identical over 7 bases. After removal of 5 bases from V and 4 bases from J, the junction contained 8 bases not matched to a gene. The germline V gene encodes CDR1 NNHDY and CDR2 SYVADS. The CDR3 loop spans 14 amino acids. The CDR3 DNA, read in part, is TGTGCCAGCAGCCAACAGGGGAGAGTCACA. Encoded protein: CASSQQGRVT. The CDR3 in its entirety is CASSQQGRVTEVFF.

This clone was seen a few times. Mouse names are used for the genes. The DNA ends 4 residues before the CDR3 does, and the rest of the CDR3 is filled in from the germline J gene. The rearrangement joins TRBV19 to TRBJ2-7, with a weak D call TRBD2 (6 bases). The CDR3 is 14 residues long. V was cut by 2 bases and J by 3 bases, with 12 bases left in between. Germline V lookup: CDR1 FNHDT, CDR2 SITEND (reference sequence). The CDR3 protein is CASSMELGVYEQYF. The DNA read from the CDR3 is TGTGCCAGCAGTATGGAACTGGGAGTCTAT.

This clone came up a few times. Germline and genes here are mouse. The sequenced fragment ends 4 residues before the CDR3 boundary, so the rest is inferred from the germline J gene. The chain is built from TRBV1 and TRBJ1-1; no clear D gene. Germline-derived CDR1 and CDR2 are NSQYPW and LRSPGD (reference sequence). CDR3 length: 14 residues. Trimming cost V 0 bases and J 0 bases, with 5 bases left between them. CDR3: CTCSADYTNTEVFF. The part of the CDR3 DNA that was read is TGCACCTGCAGTGCAGATTACACAAACACA.

This clone appeared a few times. Gene names and germline match the mouse. With the read ending 4 residues before the CDR3 end, the germline J gene is used to fill in that end. This chain links TRBV13-1 with TRBJ2-7; D might be TRBD1 (6 bases). Germline V lookup: CDR1 NSHNY, CDR2 SYGAGN. The CDR3 runs to 15 residues. With 0 bases removed from V and 1 base from J, the gap between germline ends came to 11 bases. The part of the CDR3 DNA that was read is TGTGCCAGCAGTGATGCGAGGGGGAGGTCCTAT. The encoded protein is CASSDARGRSY. The full CDR3 reads CASSDARGRSYEQYF.

Points on this clone: The germline and genes are mouse ones. Read coverage stops 4 residues before the CDR3 terminus; the germline J gene supplies the remainder. The rearrangement links TRBV13-1 to TRBJ2-5, with D possibly TRBD1 on 6 matching bases. Germline values: CDR1 NSHNY, CDR2 SYGAGN. The length of the CDR3 is 12 residues. The CDR3 sequence is CASRGGEDTQYF. CDR3 DNA (partial): TGTGCCAGCAGAGGGGGAGAGGAC.

On this clone itself: Mouse gene names and germline throughout. The CDR3 end falls 4 residues outside the read, so it is completed with the germline J gene. The V call is TRBV13-2, the J call TRBJ2-5, with D possibly TRBD2 on 7 matching bases. This CDR3 region has 14 residues. Germline V lookup: CDR1 NNHNN, CDR2 SYGAGS (reference sequence). CDR3 sequence reads: CASGDARGGDTQYF. The sequenced CDR3 bases are TGTGCCAGCGGTGATGCAAGGGGGGGGGAC.

As to this clone: Gene labels here are mouse ones. The CDR3 extends 4 residues past the end of the read, so its final part is completed from the germline J gene. This rearrangement joins TRBV13-1 to TRBJ2-7; 10 bases line up with TRBD1. This CDR3 spans 14 amino acids. Per the germline V gene, CDR1 is NSHNY and CDR2 is SYGAGN. CDR3 sequence reads: CASSVGDRGYEQYF. The CDR3 DNA, read in part, is TGTGCCAGCAGTGTTGGGGACAGGGGTTAT.

A word on this clone: Mouse names are used for the genes. The read terminates 4 residues before the CDR3 end, so the remaining end is supplied by the germline J gene. This chain connects TRBV13-3 to TRBJ2-5; 7 bases match TRBD1. The junction had 8 bases not matched to a gene; V was cut back by 2 bases and J by 2 bases. Germline lookup yields CDR1 NNHDY and CDR2 SYVADS. The CDR3 consists of 16 residues. The CDR3 bases that were read are TGTGCCAGCAGTGACCCGACAGGGAGCGGCCAAGAC. Protein sequence: CASSDPTGSGQD. The whole CDR3 protein reads CASSDPTGSGQDTQYF. Combining the CDR3 with reference TRBV13-3 and TRBJ2-5 gives the whole variable domain EAAVTQSPRSKVAVTGGKVTLSCHQTNNHDYMYWYRQDTGHGLRLIHYSYVADSTEKGDIPDGYKASRPSQENFSLILELASLSQTAVYFCASSDPTGSGQDTQYFGPGTRLLVL.

A remark on this clone: The listed genes are named as in mouse. The missing CDR3 end, 4 residues past where the read stops, is filled in from the germline J gene. The chain combines TRBV16 with TRBJ2-5; 9 nucleotides agree with TRBD2. CDR1 and CDR2 from the germline V gene are SGHSA and FRNQAP. The CDR3 length is 15 residues. V lost 1 base and J lost 1; bases outside the gene matches: 0. CDR3 bases read: TGTGCAAGCAGCTTAGGGACTGGGGACCAAGAC. This gives the protein CASSLGTGDQD. The CDR3 in full is CASSLGTGDQDTQYF.

This clone showed up just a few times. Gene names refer to mouse genes. The read terminates 4 residues before the CDR3 end, so the remaining end is supplied by the germline J gene. J is TRBJ2-7 and V is TRBV19; TRBD2 agrees at 10 bases. The length of the CDR3 is 14 residues. Germline trimming cut 2 bases from V and 3 bases from J; bases unmatched to any gene: 2. From germline, CDR1 is FNHDT and CDR2 SITEND (reference sequence). The DNA read from the CDR3 is TGTGCCAGCAGTATGGACTGGGGGCACTAT. It is translated as CASSMDWGHY. The complete CDR3 reads CASSMDWGHYEQYF.

Regarding this clone: Genes and germline are mouse. The sequenced CDR3 bases are TGTGCCAGCAGTGACCGGGACAAAGGTTAT. Protein product: CASSDRDKGY. The full CDR3 protein is CASSDRDKGYEQYF. The chain is built from TRBV13-3 and TRBJ2-7, with TRBD1 as a possible D gene (6 bases). Read coverage stops 4 residues before the CDR3 terminus; the germline J gene supplies the remainder. The length of the CDR3 is 14 residues. Germline V gives CDR1 NNHDY, CDR2 SYVADS.

Worth noting for this clone: Gene names follow the mouse nomenclature. The read halts 4 residues ahead of the CDR3 end, with the missing end drawn from the germline J gene. The chain couples TRBV17 to TRBJ2-3, with 11 nucleotides matching TRBD2. V dropped 0 bases and J dropped 4; count of bases not matched to a gene: 9. From germline, CDR1 is MNHDT and CDR2 YYDKIL. The CDR3 runs to 18 residues. The CDR3 loop reads CASSRDPLGGRRTETLYF. The covered CDR3 bases are TGTGCTAGCAGTAGAGATCCACTGGGGGGGCGCAGGACAGAA.

This clone was observed a few times. The gene names given are mouse names. Coverage ceases 4 residues before the CDR3 finishes, and the germline J gene fills in the end. The chain recombines TRBV19 with TRBJ2-4; 11 positions match TRBD2. CDR3 length: 17 residues. Germline trimming cut 0 bases from V and 0 bases from J; bases unmatched to any gene: 3. Germline V CDR1 and CDR2: FNHDT, SITEND (reference sequence). The CDR3 bases that were read are TGTGCCAGCAGTATAGCTGGGACTGGGGGTAGTCAAAAC. Translated, it gives CASSIAGTGGSQN. From start to end, the CDR3 is CASSIAGTGGSQNTLYF.

This clone was detected a few times. The protein TCRdb lists differs from the translation of the DNA at residue 9; the protein given here is translated from the DNA itself. Any gene name here is a mouse gene name. Sequencing ends 3 residues short of the CDR3 end; the germline J gene provides the rest. The chain employs TRBV13-3 and TRBJ1-3, with D unclear. Trimming pared 9 bases from V and 0 bases from J, leaving 7 bases between. The CDR3 has 12 amino acids. Germline lookup yields CDR1 NNHDY and CDR2 SYVADS. The CDR3 spells CATTHSGNTLYF. The CDR3 bases that were read are TGTGCCACTACACATTCTGGAAATACG. The variable domain in full, with the rest retrieved from reference TRBV13-3 and TRBJ1-3, is EAAVTQSPRSKVAVTGGKVTLSCHQTNNHDYMYWYRQDTGHGLRLIHYSYVADSTEKGDIPDGYKASRPSQENFSLILELASLSQTAVYFCATTHSGNTLYFGEGSRLIVV.